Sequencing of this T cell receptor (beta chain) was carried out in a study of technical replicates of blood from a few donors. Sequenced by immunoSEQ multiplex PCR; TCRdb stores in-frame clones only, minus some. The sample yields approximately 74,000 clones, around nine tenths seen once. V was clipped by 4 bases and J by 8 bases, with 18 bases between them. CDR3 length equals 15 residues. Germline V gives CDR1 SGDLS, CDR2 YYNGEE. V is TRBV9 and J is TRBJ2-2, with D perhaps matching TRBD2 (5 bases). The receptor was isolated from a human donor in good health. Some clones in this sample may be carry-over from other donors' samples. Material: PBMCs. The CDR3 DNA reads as TGTGCCAGCAGCACTCAGTCACGTAGCGCTGGGGAGCTGTTTTTT. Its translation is CASSTQSRSAGELFF.